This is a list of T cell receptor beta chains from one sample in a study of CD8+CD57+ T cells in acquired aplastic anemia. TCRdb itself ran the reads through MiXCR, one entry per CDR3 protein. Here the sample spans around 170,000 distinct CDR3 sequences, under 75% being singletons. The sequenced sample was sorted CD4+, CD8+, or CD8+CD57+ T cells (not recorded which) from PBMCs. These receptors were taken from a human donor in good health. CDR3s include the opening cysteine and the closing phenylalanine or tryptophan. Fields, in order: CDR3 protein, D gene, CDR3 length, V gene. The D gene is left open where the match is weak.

CDR3aa: CASSIGQHNEQFF; d_gene: -; len: 13; v_gene: TRBV19
CDR3aa: CASRPPGQGHEQYF; d_gene: TRBD1; len: 14; v_gene: TRBV7-9
CDR3aa: CSARDASGTGPGETQYF; d_gene: TRBD1; len: 17; v_gene: TRBV20-1
CDR3aa: CATSGATSSYEQYF; d_gene: -; len: 14; v_gene: TRBV24-1
CDR3aa: CASRTGGGTEAFF; d_gene: TRBD1; len: 13; v_gene: TRBV24-1
CDR3aa: CASSSGRPDEKLFF; d_gene: -; len: 14; v_gene: TRBV5-1
CDR3aa: CASSALAGVNNEQFF; d_gene: TRBD2; len: 15; v_gene: TRBV12-3/TRBV12-4
CDR3aa: CSASSPLSGSYEQYF; d_gene: -; len: 15; v_gene: TRBV20-1
CDR3aa: CSALTSGGPKETQYF; d_gene: TRBD2; len: 15; v_gene: TRBV20-1
CDR3aa: CASSDGQGRAEAFF; d_gene: TRBD1; len: 14; v_gene: TRBV10-3
CDR3aa: CASSTGIITDTQYF; d_gene: -; len: 14; v_gene: TRBV19
CDR3aa: CASSAPVGNTEAFF; d_gene: -; len: 14; v_gene: TRBV2
CDR3aa: CASEGAGANTGELFF; d_gene: -; len: 15; v_gene: TRBV5-1
CDR3aa: CASSVEGGNQPQHF; d_gene: -; len: 14; v_gene: TRBV9
CDR3aa: CATSDLNRSQFF; d_gene: -; len: 12; v_gene: TRBV24-1
CDR3aa: CSARGPFGDTEAFF; d_gene: -; len: 14; v_gene: TRBV20-1
CDR3aa: CATSRESSYNSPLHF; d_gene: -; len: 15; v_gene: TRBV15
CDR3aa: CSAPLARDRAYEQYF; d_gene: TRBD1; len: 15; v_gene: TRBV20-1
CDR3aa: CASSRVPENTGELFF; d_gene: -; len: 15; v_gene: TRBV7-2
CDR3aa: CASSLGLGTDEQYF; d_gene: -; len: 14; v_gene: TRBV5-8
CDR3aa: CASSLARFSIGSPLHF; d_gene: -; len: 16; v_gene: TRBV2
CDR3aa: CSAGTARSLAFF; d_gene: TRBD1; len: 12; v_gene: TRBV20-1
CDR3aa: CASSFARQETQYF; d_gene: -; len: 13; v_gene: TRBV7-6
CDR3aa: CSARAGDEQYF; d_gene: -; len: 11; v_gene: TRBV20-1
CDR3aa: CASSTSSDYNEQFF; d_gene: -; len: 14; v_gene: TRBV7-2
CDR3aa: CASSLESTEAFF; d_gene: -; len: 12; v_gene: TRBV7-9
CDR3aa: CASRSTSGSIDEQYF; d_gene: TRBD2; len: 15; v_gene: TRBV28
CDR3aa: CASSLWRGREVMTQFF; d_gene: -; len: 16; v_gene: TRBV13
CDR3aa: CASSEETQNEQFF; d_gene: -; len: 13; v_gene: TRBV2
CDR3aa: CASSLDTLIQTLHF; d_gene: -; len: 14; v_gene: TRBV5-6
CDR3aa: CSARVSGRQPYEQYF; d_gene: TRBD2; len: 15; v_gene: TRBV20-1
CDR3aa: CASSQRTGQETQYF; d_gene: TRBD1; len: 14; v_gene: TRBV5-4
CDR3aa: CASSIGRSYEQYF; d_gene: -; len: 13; v_gene: TRBV19
CDR3aa: CASRDPGQGAYEQYF; d_gene: TRBD1; len: 15; v_gene: TRBV28
CDR3aa: CASSQDGGVVGANVLTF; d_gene: TRBD2; len: 17; v_gene: TRBV7-9
CDR3aa: CASSLSQEYNEQFF; d_gene: -; len: 14; v_gene: TRBV7-2
CDR3aa: CSARTSGGPVLYQETQYF; d_gene: TRBD2; len: 18; v_gene: TRBV29-1
CDR3aa: CASWDRAQETQYF; d_gene: TRBD1; len: 13; v_gene: TRBV18
CDR3aa: CASSQGAVLTSNEQYF; d_gene: -; len: 16; v_gene: TRBV3-1
CDR3aa: CASSWGDRPNEQYF; d_gene: TRBD1; len: 14; v_gene: TRBV7-9
CDR3aa: CASSIGSPPEAFF; d_gene: -; len: 13; v_gene: TRBV2
CDR3aa: CASSLDRGAAQAFF; d_gene: TRBD1; len: 14; v_gene: TRBV4-2
CDR3aa: CSAKTSVGTDTQYF; d_gene: TRBD2; len: 14; v_gene: TRBV20-1
CDR3aa: CASSIPGQGYEQYF; d_gene: TRBD1; len: 14; v_gene: TRBV4-1
CDR3aa: CASSVGDRVEYEQYF; d_gene: -; len: 15; v_gene: TRBV9
CDR3aa: CAASDPGRADTQYF; d_gene: TRBD2; len: 14; v_gene: TRBV24-1
CDR3aa: CASSLEFVGEQFF; d_gene: -; len: 13; v_gene: TRBV7-9
CDR3aa: CASSTYGNQPQHF; d_gene: -; len: 13; v_gene: TRBV6-5
CDR3aa: CSVASQVRRETEAFF; d_gene: -; len: 15; v_gene: TRBV29-1
CDR3aa: CAGSPKMSTDTQYF; d_gene: -; len: 14; v_gene: TRBV19
CDR3aa: CASSFWDSSPYNEQFF; d_gene: -; len: 16; v_gene: TRBV19
CDR3aa: CASSPRLAGREDEQYF; d_gene: TRBD2; len: 16; v_gene: TRBV5-1
CDR3aa: CASSEQGLQQYF; d_gene: -; len: 12; v_gene: TRBV7-8
CDR3aa: CATSVGPNTGELFF; d_gene: -; len: 14; v_gene: TRBV24-1
CDR3aa: CASSSAGTQYF; d_gene: -; len: 11; v_gene: TRBV12-3/TRBV12-4
CDR3aa: CASSSAGLGTDTQYF; d_gene: TRBD2; len: 15; v_gene: TRBV5-4
CDR3aa: CSAQGTSGSSYNEQFF; d_gene: TRBD2; len: 16; v_gene: TRBV20-1
CDR3aa: CASSLWDRASGKLFF; d_gene: TRBD1; len: 15; v_gene: TRBV7-9
CDR3aa: CSARDRVGEKLFF; d_gene: TRBD1; len: 13; v_gene: TRBV20-1